This is a list of T cell receptor beta chains from one sample in a study of shared T cell receptors in the human thymus. TCRdb's copy holds only in-frame clones and misses some; the assay was immunoSEQ multiplex PCR. The sample has about 660,000 clones; 70% to 90% are singletons. The data were also submitted as part of a second study, on human thymus T cells.

The sequencing input was thymocytes. These receptor sequences come from a boy in the first two years of life with a congenital heart defect. Both conserved end residues are part of each CDR3. D genes are given only for firm matches. Size is stated for part of the rows, as once, few or many counts, or as a class when the clone is expanded.

D gene	V gene	clone size	J gene	CDR3 protein	CDR3 DNA
TRBD2	TRBV6-1	once	TRBJ2-7	CASSVRTSEQYF	TGTGCCAGCAGTGTGAGGACTAGCGAGCAGTACTTC
NA	TRBV27	NA	TRBJ2-1	CASRASAAAYNEQFF	TGTGCCAGCAGAGCCTCCGCGGCAGCCTACAATGAGCAGTTCTTC
TRBD2	TRBV12-5	NA	TRBJ2-1	CASGLAGLAPLNEQFF	TGTGCTAGTGGTTTGGCCGGACTAGCGCCCTTGAATGAGCAGTTCTTC
TRBD2	TRBV4-3	NA	TRBJ2-1	CASSQSGGPSYNEQFF	TGCGCCAGCAGCCAAAGCGGGGGGCCCTCCTACAATGAGCAGTTCTTC
NA	TRBV7-8	once	TRBJ1-6	CASSQDMGRLHF	TGTGCCAGCAGCCAAGACATGGGCCGACTCCACTTT
TRBD2	TRBV6-1	NA	TRBJ2-7	CASSGPRLPSGVAYEQYF	TGTGCCAGCAGTGGGCCCCGGCTTCCTAGCGGGGTGGCCTACGAGCAGTACTTC
NA	TRBV29-1	NA	TRBJ2-7	CSVPGSFNPLEQYF	TGCAGCGTCCCAGGCTCCTTCAATCCTTTAGAGCAGTACTTC
NA	TRBV14	NA	TRBJ1-6	CASSQPSGRKFTPLHF	TGTGCCAGCAGCCAGCCAAGCGGGAGAAAATTTACTCCCCTCCACTTT
NA	TRBV28	NA	TRBJ1-2	CASSLEGGYGYTF	TGTGCCAGCAGCCTCGAAGGGGGCTATGGCTACACCTTC
NA	TRBV4-3	few	TRBJ2-1	CASSRSTKEGVLEQFF	TGCGCCAGCAGCCGATCAACCAAGGAGGGAGTCCTTGAGCAGTTCTTC
TRBD1	TRBV28	few	TRBJ1-2	CASSLCGALGQQYHYGYTF	TGTGCCAGCAGTTTATGCGGGGCTTTGGGACAGCAGTACCACTATGGCTACACCTTC
TRBD1	TRBV15	NA	TRBJ1-5	CATSRDKAGGHQPQHF	TGTGCCACCAGCAGAGATAAGGCAGGGGGCCATCAGCCCCAGCATTTT
TRBD1	TRBV30	NA	TRBJ1-5	CAWAGGGQPQHF	TGTGCCTGGGCAGGGGGAGGTCAGCCCCAGCATTTT
TRBD1	TRBV15	NA	TRBJ1-5	CATSGWDRAPGQPQHF	TGTGCCACCAGCGGGTGGGACAGGGCCCCAGGTCAGCCCCAGCATTTT
NA	TRBV18	NA	TRBJ1-4	CASSPPIAGARNEKLFF	TGTGCCAGCTCACCACCTATCGCAGGGGCAAGGAATGAAAAACTGTTTTTT
NA	TRBV4-3	NA	TRBJ1-3	CASSQDERDKTGNTIYF	TGCGCCAGCAGCCAAGATGAACGGGACAAGACCGGAAACACCATATATTTT
NA	TRBV11-2	NA	TRBJ1-2	CASSLVTDYGYTF	TGTGCCAGCAGCTTGGTCACAGACTATGGCTACACCTTC
NA	TRBV27	NA	TRBJ1-6	CASAVGTRNSPLHF	TGTGCCAGTGCGGTAGGGACACGGAATTCACCCCTCCACTTT
TRBD1	TRBV19	NA	TRBJ1-5	CASKRRGHSNQPQHF	TGTGCCAGTAAGAGAAGGGGGCATAGCAATCAGCCCCAGCATTTT
NA	TRBV2	NA	TRBJ2-2	CASSATGFPNTGELFF	TGTGCCAGCAGTGCTACAGGGTTCCCGAACACCGGGGAGCTGTTTTTT
NA	TRBV6-1	NA	TRBJ1-2	CASSPQEGKHYGYTF	TGTGCCAGCAGTCCGCAGGAGGGCAAGCACTATGGCTACACCTTC
NA	TRBV15	NA	TRBJ2-2	CATSRDQQGHGLENTGELFF	TGTGCCACCAGCAGAGATCAGCAGGGACATGGCCTAGAAAACACCGGGGAGCTGTTTTTT
TRBD1	TRBV7-6	NA	TRBJ2-1	CASSLGGQGVVNEQFF	TGTGCCAGCAGCTTAGGGGGACAGGGAGTGGTCAATGAGCAGTTCTTC
NA	TRBV4-3	NA	TRBJ2-3	CASSQEGGRTDTQYF	TGCGCCAGCAGCCAAGAGGGAGGAAGGACAGATACGCAGTATTTT
NA	TRBV15	NA	TRBJ2-2	CATSRGIPSNPTGELFF	TGTGCCACCAGCAGAGGTATACCATCTAACCCCACCGGGGAGCTGTTTTTT
NA	TRBV2	NA	TRBJ1-6	CASTEWYNSPLHF	TGTGCCAGCACGGAGTGGTATAATTCACCCCTCCACTTT
NA	TRBV19	NA	TRBJ2-5	CASSPGRRQETQYF	TGTGCCAGTAGTCCAGGGAGGCGGCAAGAGACCCAGTACTTC
NA	TRBV7-2	NA	TRBJ1-3	CASSAQQGSNSGNTIYF	TGTGCCAGCAGCGCTCAACAGGGCTCGAACTCTGGAAACACCATATATTTT
TRBD2	TRBV11-3	NA	TRBJ2-1	CASSRGAGGFNEQFF	TGTGCCAGCAGCCGGGGCGCGGGAGGCTTTAATGAGCAGTTCTTC
TRBD1	TRBV28	NA	TRBJ1-5	CASSFPRGTGGNSNQPQHF	TGTGCCAGCAGTTTTCCCCGAGGGACAGGGGGAAATAGCAATCAGCCCCAGCATTTT
NA	TRBV2	NA	TRBJ2-5	CASMGPLYQETQYF	TGTGCCAGCATGGGCCCATTGTACCAAGAGACCCAGTACTTC
NA	TRBV7-9	NA	TRBJ2-7	CASSSTLVSYEQYF	TGTGCCAGCAGCTCAACACTAGTTTCCTACGAGCAGTACTTC
NA	TRBV6-1	once	TRBJ2-7	CASSVQGTMYEQYF	TGTGCCAGCAGTGTACAGGGCACTATGTACGAGCAGTACTTC
NA	TRBV27	NA	TRBJ2-5	CASSSGQYQETQYF	TGTGCCAGCAGTTCGGGTCAATATCAAGAGACCCAGTACTTC
TRBD2	TRBV4-3	NA	TRBJ2-5	CASSQVRTSGDTQYF	TGCGCCAGCAGCCAAGTAAGGACTAGCGGGGATACCCAGTACTTC
TRBD2	TRBV7-2	NA	TRBJ2-3	CASSLGPTSHYTDTQYF	TGTGCCAGCAGCTTAGGCCCGACTAGCCACTACACAGATACGCAGTATTTT
TRBD1	TRBV28	NA	TRBJ1-1	CASSLHVTQMDFLDRGGTEAFF	TGTGCCAGCAGTTTACATGTCACGCAGATGGACTTTTTGGACAGGGGTGGCACTGAAGCTTTCTTT
TRBD2	TRBV10-2	few	TRBJ2-1	CATRTSGRGNNEQFF	TGCGCCACCCGCACTAGCGGGAGGGGGAATAATGAGCAGTTCTTC
TRBD1	TRBV27	NA	TRBJ2-7	CASSKTGVAEQYF	TGTGCCAGCAGTAAGACAGGGGTCGCCGAGCAGTACTTC
NA	TRBV10-2	NA	TRBJ2-1	CASRRDYHNEQFF	TGCGCCAGCAGGAGAGACTATCACAATGAGCAGTTCTTC
NA	TRBV6-1	NA	TRBJ2-7	CASRVTVTYEQYF	TGTGCCAGCAGGGTAACAGTTACCTACGAGCAGTACTTC
TRBD1	TRBV7-9	NA	TRBJ1-2	CASSYHPYSGQGSYGYTF	TGTGCCAGCAGCTATCACCCCTACTCGGGACAGGGTTCATATGGCTACACCTTC
NA	TRBV13	NA	TRBJ1-1	CASSLGGPNTEAFF	TGTGCCAGCAGCTTAGGGGGGCCGAACACTGAAGCTTTCTTT
NA	TRBV5-4	NA	TRBJ2-5	CASSLVWEDQETQYF	TGTGCCAGCAGCTTGGTATGGGAGGACCAAGAGACCCAGTACTTC
NA	TRBV15	NA	TRBJ2-5	CATSRSPRAGETQYF	TGTGCCACCAGCAGGTCGCCTCGGGCGGGGGAGACCCAGTACTTC
TRBD2	TRBV4-3	NA	TRBJ2-2	CASSQIAGYTGELFF	TGCGCCAGCAGCCAGATAGCGGGGTACACCGGGGAGCTGTTTTTT
TRBD2	TRBV5-1	NA	TRBJ2-2	CASSLANRGGEGTGELFF	TGCGCCAGCAGCTTGGCAAACCGCGGGGGGGAAGGCACCGGGGAGCTGTTTTTT
TRBD1	TRBV5-8	few	TRBJ1-6	CASSCGHQGAYNSPLHF	TGTGCCAGCAGCTGCGGGCACCAGGGGGCCTATAATTCACCCCTCCACTTT
TRBD1	TRBV27	NA	TRBJ2-7	CASSLTVGQGSYEQYF	TGTGCCAGCAGTTTAACGGTGGGACAGGGTTCCTACGAGCAGTACTTC
NA	TRBV14	NA	TRBJ1-2	CASSQDGRAYGYTF	TGTGCCAGCAGCCAAGACGGCAGGGCCTATGGCTACACCTTC
TRBD2	TRBV5-1	NA	TRBJ2-1	CASSVVAGGNEQFF	TGCGCCAGCAGCGTTGTTGCGGGGGGGAATGAGCAGTTCTTC
NA	TRBV29-1	few	TRBJ2-5	CSVEGVTGGTPRGETQYF	TGCAGCGTTGAAGGGGTGACGGGCGGGACCCCGAGGGGAGAGACCCAGTACTTC
TRBD2	TRBV6-5	NA	TRBJ2-7	CASRDGGTYEQYF	TGTGCCAGCCGTGACGGGGGGACCTACGAGCAGTACTTC
TRBD1	TRBV6-1	NA	TRBJ1-5	CASSEEQGARQPQHF	TGTGCCAGCAGTGAAGAACAGGGGGCCAGGCAGCCCCAGCATTTT